The 23 T cell receptor beta chains given below trace back to one sample, sequenced in a study of siplizumab effects on memory and regulatory T cells. The method was immunoSEQ multiplex PCR; TCRdb's version includes in-frame clones alone and lacks a portion of them. Of 100,000 or so clones detected, more than 85% appear once; the ten largest clones hold 0.32%. The specimen sequenced was CD4+ T cells sorted from blood. The origin of the receptors is a human donor in good health.

The rearrangement uses TRBV5-1 and TRBJ1-5; perhaps TRBD1 as D (5 bases). The CDR3 consists of 15 residues. CDR1 SGHRS and CDR2 YFSETQ come from the germline V gene. V was cut by 4 bases and J by 4 bases, with 15 bases left in between. Here the CDR3 reads CASSRGGEGNQPQHF. In DNA, the CDR3 is TGCGCCAGCAGCCGGGGCGGGGAGGGGAATCAGCCCCAGCATTTT.

The chain uses TRBV19 and TRBJ1-4, with D maybe TRBD1 (6 bases). V shed 3 bases and J shed 7 bases, with 12 bases lying between them. Per germline, CDR1 LNHDA and CDR2 SQIVND (reference sequence). The CDR3 sequence is 14 residues long. CDR3 sequence (DNA): TGTGCCAGTAGTATGGCACAGGGAGGTGAAAAACTGTTTTTT. Translation: CASSMAQGGEKLFF.

This clone was detected once. This chain uses TRBV6-5 with TRBJ2-7; TRBD1 matches at 12 bases. Germline V gives CDR1 MNHEY, CDR2 SVGAGI. The CDR3 has 15 amino acids. V shed 1 base, J shed 4 bases, and the junction held 2 bases outside the gene matches. The CDR3 nucleotides read TGTGCCAGCAGTTACTTGGGACAGGGGGCTTACGAGCAGTACTTC. It codes for CASSYLGQGAYEQYF.

This chain links TRBV6-6 with TRBJ2-5, with D perhaps matching TRBD1 (5 bases). This CDR3 spans 13 amino acids. Per the germline V gene, CDR1 is MNHNY and CDR2 is SVGAGI (reference sequence). V gave up 7 bases and J gave up 4 bases, with 13 bases separating them. The DNA of the CDR3 is TGTGCCAGCAAAGACAGTATAAGAGAGACCCAGTACTTC. This encodes CASKDSIRETQYF.

The CDR3 here is CASGLAPWGGGLRQPQHF. Here the CDR3 DNA reads TGTGCTAGTGGTTTGGCCCCATGGGGAGGGGGCTTAAGGCAGCCCCAGCATTTT. This chain links TRBV12-5 with TRBJ1-5, with TRBD1 identical over 7 bases. The V segment lost 1 base and the J segment 7 bases; nucleotides outside the gene matches: 16. Germline assignment: CDR1 LGHNT and CDR2 FRNRAP. The CDR3 is 18 residues long. The whole variable domain, filled in from reference TRBV12-5 and TRBJ1-5, reads DARVTQTPRHKVTEMGQEVTMRCQPILGHNTVFWYRQTMMQGLELLAYFRNRAPLDDSGMPKDRFSAEMPDATLATLKIQPSEPRDSAVYFCASGLAPWGGGLRQPQHFGDGTRLSIL.

The chain carries TRBV27 and TRBJ2-1, with 9 bases fitting TRBD1. The germline CDR1 and CDR2 sequences are MNHEY and SMNVEV (reference sequence). Trimming cost V 2 bases and J 7 bases; bases outside gene matches: 0. The CDR3 consists of 13 residues. CDR3 sequence (DNA): TGTGCCAGCAGTTTAGACAGGGGGAATGAGCAGTTCTTC. Translated: CASSLDRGNEQFF.

The chain has TRBV21-1 and TRBJ1-4; no check of the table's D call, TRBD1, against the DNA was made. TRBV21-1 is a pseudogene. The CDR3 covers 20 residues. CDR3 bases: TGTGCCAGCAGCCGCCCTCAAAAGGGCCAGGGGGCGGGGGAATCTAGAAAACTGTTTTTT. It codes for CASSRPQKGQGAGESRKLFF.

In this sample, this clone turned up a few times. The chain combines TRBV7-2 with TRBJ2-1; possible D gene TRBD1, 6 bases. V gave up 5 bases and J gave up 2 bases, with 10 bases separating them. Germline CDR1 SGHTA, CDR2 FQGNSA. The CDR3 is 14 residues long. CDR3 loop: CASSKGDTYNEQFF. CDR3 coding DNA: TGTGCCAGCAGCAAGGGGGACACCTACAATGAGCAGTTCTTC.

This clone came up a few times. The CDR3 sequence is CASSPGRGDYGYTF. In DNA form, the CDR3 reads TGTGCCAGCAGCCCGGGACGGGGGGATTATGGCTACACCTTC. This chain uses TRBV7-9 with TRBJ1-2, with D possibly TRBD1 on 5 matching bases. The CDR3 is 14 amino acids. Trimming took off 5 bases at V and 5 bases at J, with 15 bases between the two ends. The V gene's germline CDR1 is SEHNR and CDR2 FQNEAQ (reference sequence).

In DNA, the CDR3 is TGTGCCAGCAGCTTAGGATTGGACAGGGAACCTTATCAGCCCCAGCATTTT. Amino acid sequence: CASSLGLDREPYQPQHF. The rearrangement uses TRBV13 and TRBJ1-5, with 8 bases aligning to TRBD1. From germline, CDR1 is PRHDT and CDR2 FYEKMQ (reference sequence). The V and J ends lost 0 bases and 5 bases, in that order; junction bases with no gene match: 9. The CDR3 is 17 residues long.

The chain couples TRBV4-3 to TRBJ2-3, with 9 bases fitting TRBD2. This CDR3 is 15 amino acids long. In germline, CDR1 is LGHNA, CDR2 YSLEER. Losses at the gene ends were 3 bases for V and 0 bases for J; bases not matched to a gene: 1. CDR3 loop: CASSHTSGSTDTQYF. The CDR3 nucleotides are TGCGCCAGCAGCCATACTAGCGGGAGCACAGATACGCAGTATTTT.

CDR3 region: CASSSTGVYGYTF. In DNA, the CDR3 is TGTGCCAGCAGCTCGACAGGGGTCTATGGCTACACCTTC. The genes are TRBV11-1 and TRBJ1-2; the match to TRBD1 covers 8 bases. The CDR3 consists of 13 residues. The germline V gene has CDR1 SGHAT and CDR2 FQDESV (reference sequence). V shed 4 bases and J 4 bases; nucleotides not matched to a gene: 2.

This clone was counted a few times. The V gene is TRBV30, the J gene TRBJ1-1; D uncertain. V was shortened by 5 bases and J by 3 bases, with 10 bases between the two germline ends. The CDR3 consists of 12 residues. Germline V gene sequence: CDR1 GTSNPN, CDR2 SVGIG (reference sequence). DNA of the CDR3: TGTGCCTGGGGTACAGCGGACACTGAAGCTTTCTTT. As protein: CAWGTADTEAFF.

The chain couples TRBV5-4 to TRBJ2-3, with TRBD2 identical over 13 bases. CDR3 length: 16 residues. Losses at the gene ends were 2 bases for V and 4 bases for J; bases not matched to a gene: 4. Per germline, CDR1 SGHNT and CDR2 YYREEE (reference sequence). The CDR3 here is CASSFGGTSGADTQYF. The CDR3 DNA follows: TGTGCCAGCAGCTTTGGCGGGACTAGCGGGGCAGATACGCAGTATTTT.

This sequence joins TRBV29-1 and TRBJ1-2; D is unresolved. CDR1 SQVTM and CDR2 ANQGSEA come from the germline V gene. CDR3 length: 12 amino acids. V lost 4 bases, J lost 3 bases, and 9 bases lay in between. CDR3 region: CSVGGFDYGYTF. The CDR3 nucleotides are TGCAGCGTTGGAGGGTTTGACTATGGCTACACCTTC.

This clone was recorded only once. This chain joins TRBV2 and TRBJ2-2; 11 bases line up with TRBD2. V dropped 8 bases and J dropped 4; count of bases not matched to a gene: 12. The CDR3 is 17 residues long. Germline V CDR1 and CDR2: SNHLY, FYNNEI. The chain's CDR3 is CASSRGTSGPSTGELFF. In DNA, the CDR3 is TGTGCCAGCTCAAGGGGGACTAGCGGACCCTCCACCGGGGAGCTGTTTTTT.

The chain uses TRBV6-6 and TRBJ1-1; D not certain. Germline values: CDR1 MNHNY, CDR2 SVGAGI (reference sequence). V lost 7 bases to trimming and J lost 4 bases, with 7 bases between them. The CDR3 is 11 amino acids. The CDR3 sequence: CASIWGTEAFF. In DNA form, the CDR3 reads TGTGCCAGCATTTGGGGCACTGAAGCTTTCTTT.

The rearrangement uses TRBV7-2 and TRBJ2-1; weak D call: TRBD2 (6 bases). Looked up from germline, CDR1 is SGHTA and CDR2 is FQGNSA. The CDR3 contains 16 residues. With 4 bases removed from V and 2 bases from J, the gap between germline ends came to 15 bases. CDR3 residues: CASSSRASATYNEQFF. The CDR3 bases are TGTGCCAGCAGCTCGCGCGCTAGCGCCACCTACAATGAGCAGTTCTTC.

This CDR3 is CASSLADRSTGELFF. The CDR3 DNA reads as TGTGCCAGCAGCTTAGCTGACAGAAGCACCGGGGAGCTGTTTTTT. V and J are TRBV11-2 and TRBJ2-2, with TRBD1 as a possible D gene (5 bases). CDR3 length equals 15 residues. The ends were cut back, 1 base at V and 4 bases at J, with 10 bases in the middle. The germline gives CDR1 SGHAT, CDR2 FQNNGV.

The rearrangement uses TRBV5-4 and TRBJ1-2; the D is unclear. Germline V gives CDR1 SGHNT, CDR2 YYREEE (reference sequence). V gave up 3 bases and J gave up 3 bases, with 18 bases separating them. CDR3 length: 16 residues. The CDR3 DNA is TGTGCCAGCAGCTCCGGCGGAGCAAGGGAGGACTATGGCTACACCTTC. It yields the protein CASSSGGAREDYGYTF.

CDR3: CASRNTGHEQYF. CDR3 DNA: TGCGCCAGCAGGAACACAGGGCACGAGCAGTACTTC. The V and J genes are TRBV5-1 and TRBJ2-7, with TRBD1 as a possible D gene (6 bases). Per the germline V gene, CDR1 is SGHRS and CDR2 is YFSETQ. This CDR3 is 12 amino acids long. The ends were cut back, 5 bases at V and 5 bases at J, with 11 bases in the middle.

V and J are TRBV4-1 and TRBJ1-2; 7 positions agree with TRBD1. Germline CDR1 is MGHRA and CDR2 is YSYEKL. After removal of 6 bases from V and 4 bases from J, the junction contained 2 bases not matched to a gene. The CDR3 is made up of 12 amino acids. CDR3 sequence reads: CASRGQFYGYTF. The DNA for the CDR3 is TGCGCCAGCAGGGGACAGTTCTATGGCTACACCTTC.

The chain has TRBV27 and TRBJ1-1; 8 positions agree with TRBD1. V gave up 7 bases and J gave up 5 bases; unmatched junction bases: 15. Germline assignment: CDR1 MNHEY and CDR2 SMNVEV (reference sequence). This CDR3 has 16 residues. The CDR3 region is CASTPRQGRRVTEAFF. The CDR3 DNA reads as TGTGCCAGCACACCCAGACAGGGGCGTCGGGTTACTGAAGCTTTCTTT.